This T cell receptor (beta chain) was observed in a study of tumor-infiltrating lymphocytes in primary liver carcinoma. Study-wide context: The tumors ranged from about 4.2 to 10 cm across and fell within stage T1-T3 N0M0. Regardless of tissue type, samples showed similar yields of roughly 3.5 to 7.13 million productive TCRbeta reads. The study, taken as a whole, reports: Tumors significantly exceeded blood in top-250-clone fraction (p = 0.039).

In the case of this clonotype: Its target is not known. Compared with germline, one end of the junction differs, possibly owing to a read error.

From 500 ng of total RNA, TCR beta-specific cDNA was reverse-transcribed using a constant-region primer. Slightly modified ARM-PCR with three nested multiplex PCR rounds yielded TCR beta libraries. Investigators reported that the first two PCR rounds, at 10 cycles each, used TRBV1-TRBV30 forward primers with a C-beta reverse primer. A single record per CDR3 protein comes from TCRdb applying MiXCR to the multiplex PCR reads. The sample lists approximately 110,000 distinct CDR3 sequences, 55% to 75% occurring once. Without any cell sorting, about 19-31 mg of bulk tissue yielded co-extracted RNA and DNA. Chronic HBV infection was present, with no prior treatment. The CDR3 is 13 amino acids. Germline V gene lookup returns CDR1 SQVTM and CDR2 ANQGSEA.

Input material: liver tumor tissue from sampling region 3. Subset described: tumor region T3, left-lateral pole. The J gene is TRBJ1-5, the V gene TRBV29-1; tentatively, D is TRBD1 (6 bases). This TCR was recovered from a woman aged 55-70 years with primary liver carcinoma and hepatitis B virus infection. The CDR3 coding sequence is TGCAGCGTTGGAGGGGGGTGGAATCAGCCCCATCATTTT. Amino acids: CSVGGGWNQPHHF.